This T cell receptor beta chain stems from a study of T cell repertoires in cytomegalovirus infection (dated by TCRdb to the late 2010s). Describing the broader study: Because public TCR beta signatures pointed to carriage of CMV infection together with the matching HLA type, the HLA type of each donor mattered for the analysis. Study-level results and caveats: The ex vivo response was dominated by HLA-C-restricted CMV-specific TCR beta clonotypes, which also provided the single most frequent clonotype in two of eight donors. Cumulative frequency of public TCR beta family members discriminated carriers of CMV infection plus the relevant HLA type in this cohort and an independent roughly 340-donor cohort.

According to the germline V gene, CDR1 reads MGHRA and CDR2 reads YSYEKL. The CDR3 goes from the cysteine to the phenylalanine over 15 residues. CDR3 DNA is the only sequence kept; it has 45 bases, read in frame from the first base. The germline V end is reduced by 1 base and the J end by 4 bases; junction bases left unmatched: 4. With regard to this clonotype: The antigen this receptor binds is unknown. No clone much larger than this one lies a single base away; base qualities are absent.

The sequencer was an Illumina HiSeq 1500. TCRdb ran its own pipeline on the public reads, namely fastp trimming at Q25 and MiXCR clone calling, and kept in-frame beta chains. Rows are combined by CDR3 protein, so each entry shows the most common genes and DNA. In this sample the table shows fewer than 550,000 distinct CDR3 sequences, approximately 15% of which occur a single time. The top ten constitute more than 20% of the sample. Sequenced sample: CD8+ T cells from PBMCs. Recombination linked TRBV4-1 to TRBJ2-7; 10 junctional bases match TRBD2. The clonotype comes from a human donor in good health (CMV status not recorded). Some clones in this sample may be carry-over from other donors' samples. CDR3 loop: CASSQGLSGRYEQYF. The DNA sequence follows: TGCGCCAGCAGCCAAGGTCTTAGCGGGAGGTACGAGCAGTACTTC.